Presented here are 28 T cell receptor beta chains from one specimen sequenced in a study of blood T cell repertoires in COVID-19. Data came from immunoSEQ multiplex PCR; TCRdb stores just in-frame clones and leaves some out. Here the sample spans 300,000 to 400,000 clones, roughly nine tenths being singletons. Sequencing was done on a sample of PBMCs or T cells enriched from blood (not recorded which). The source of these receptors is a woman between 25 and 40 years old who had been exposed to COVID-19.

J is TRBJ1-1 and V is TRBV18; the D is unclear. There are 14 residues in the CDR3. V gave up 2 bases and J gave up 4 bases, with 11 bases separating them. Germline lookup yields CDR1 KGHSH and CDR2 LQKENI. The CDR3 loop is CASSPSAGSTEAFF. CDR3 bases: TGTGCCAGCTCACCAAGCGCTGGGAGCACTGAAGCTTTCTTT.

The CDR3 loop is CASSQDVGSSNEQFF. DNA for the CDR3: TGTGCCAGCAGCCAAGATGTCGGTAGCTCCAATGAGCAGTTCTTC. This rearrangement joins TRBV4-2 to TRBJ2-1; D gene unclear. Germline CDR1 LGHNA, CDR2 YNFKEQ. Trimming took 0 bases from V and 6 from J, leaving 12 bases between them. This CDR3 has 15 amino acids.

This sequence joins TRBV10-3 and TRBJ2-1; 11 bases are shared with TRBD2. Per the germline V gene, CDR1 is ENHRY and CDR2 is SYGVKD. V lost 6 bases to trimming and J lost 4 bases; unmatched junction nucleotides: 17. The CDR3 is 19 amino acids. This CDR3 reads CAIRTHSGGASVGYNEQFF. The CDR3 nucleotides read TGTGCCATCAGGACCCATAGCGGGGGGGCCTCGGTGGGGTACAATGAGCAGTTCTTC.

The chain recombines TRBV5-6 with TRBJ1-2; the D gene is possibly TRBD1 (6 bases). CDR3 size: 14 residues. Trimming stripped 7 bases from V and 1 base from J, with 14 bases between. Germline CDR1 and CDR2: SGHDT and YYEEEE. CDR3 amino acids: CASGSGGFNYGYTF. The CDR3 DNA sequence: TGTGCCAGCGGTTCTGGGGGCTTTAACTATGGCTACACCTTC. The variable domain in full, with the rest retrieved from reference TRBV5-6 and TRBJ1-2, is DAGVTQSPTHLIKTRGQQVTLRCSPKSGHDTVSWYQQALGQGPQFIFQYYEEEERQRGNFPDRFSGHQFPNYSSELNVNALLLGDSALYLCASGSGGFNYGYTFGSGTRLTVV.

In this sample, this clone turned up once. The CDR3 DNA sequence: TGTGCCAGCAGCCAGACAGTCTCTGGAAACACCATATATTTT. Its translation is CASSQTVSGNTIYF. The chain uses TRBV7-8 and TRBJ1-3; D is possibly TRBD1 (5 bases). The germline V gene encodes CDR1 SGHVS and CDR2 FQNEAQ. The CDR3 runs to 14 residues. V lost 5 bases and J 0 bases, leaving 8 bases between the germline ends.

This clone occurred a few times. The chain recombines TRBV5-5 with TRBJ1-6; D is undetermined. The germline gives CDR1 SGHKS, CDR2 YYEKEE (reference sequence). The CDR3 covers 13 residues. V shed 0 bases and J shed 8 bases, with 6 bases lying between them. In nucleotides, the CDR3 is TGTGCCAGCAGCTTGGAGTCAGATTCACCCCTCCACTTT. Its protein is CASSLESDSPLHF.

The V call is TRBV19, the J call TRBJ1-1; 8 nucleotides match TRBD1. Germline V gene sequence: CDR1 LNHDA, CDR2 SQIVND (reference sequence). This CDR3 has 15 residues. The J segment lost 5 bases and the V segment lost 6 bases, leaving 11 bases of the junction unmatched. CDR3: CASSGQGTIRTEAFF. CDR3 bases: TGTGCCAGTAGCGGACAGGGAACGATAAGAACTGAAGCTTTCTTT.

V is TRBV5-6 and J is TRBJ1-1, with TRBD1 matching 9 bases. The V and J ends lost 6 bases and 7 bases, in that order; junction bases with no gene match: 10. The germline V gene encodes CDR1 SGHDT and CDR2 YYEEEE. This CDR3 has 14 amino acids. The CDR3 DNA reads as TGTGCCAGCAATTCCGGGACAGGGTCTATTGAAGCTTTCTTT. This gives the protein CASNSGTGSIEAFF.

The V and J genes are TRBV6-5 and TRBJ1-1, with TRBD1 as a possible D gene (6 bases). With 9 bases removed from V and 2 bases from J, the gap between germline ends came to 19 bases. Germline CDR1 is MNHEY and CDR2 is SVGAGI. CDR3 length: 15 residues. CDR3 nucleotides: TGTGCCAGTTACAGGGTCCTCATTCTTAACACTGAAGCTTTCTTT. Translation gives CASYRVLILNTEAFF.

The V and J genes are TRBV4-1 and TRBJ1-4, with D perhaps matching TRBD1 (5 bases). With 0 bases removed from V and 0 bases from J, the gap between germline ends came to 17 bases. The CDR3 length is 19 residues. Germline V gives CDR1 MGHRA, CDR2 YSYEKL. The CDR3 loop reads CASSQEGSGHLATNEKLFF. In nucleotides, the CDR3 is TGCGCCAGCAGCCAAGAAGGGTCCGGACACCTTGCAACTAATGAAAAACTGTTTTTT.

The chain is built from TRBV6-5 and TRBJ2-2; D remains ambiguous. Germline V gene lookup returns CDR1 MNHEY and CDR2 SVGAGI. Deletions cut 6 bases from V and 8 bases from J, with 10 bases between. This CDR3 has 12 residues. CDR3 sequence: CASSRYWGELFF. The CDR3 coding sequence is TGTGCCAGCAGCCGCTACTGGGGGGAGCTGTTTTTT.

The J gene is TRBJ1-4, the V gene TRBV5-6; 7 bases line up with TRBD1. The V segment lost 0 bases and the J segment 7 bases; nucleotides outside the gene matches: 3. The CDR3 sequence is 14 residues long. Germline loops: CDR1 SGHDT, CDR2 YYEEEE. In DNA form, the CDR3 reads TGTGCCAGCAGCTTGGGACAGGGAAGTGAAAAACTGTTTTTT. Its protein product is CASSLGQGSEKLFF.

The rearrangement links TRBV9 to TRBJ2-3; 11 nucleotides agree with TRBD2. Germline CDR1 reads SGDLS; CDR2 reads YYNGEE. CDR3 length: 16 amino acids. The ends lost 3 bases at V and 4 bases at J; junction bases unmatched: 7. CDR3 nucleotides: TGTGCCAGCAGCGGCGTAGCGGGGGGGCCGGCAGATACGCAGTATTTT. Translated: CASSGVAGGPADTQYF.

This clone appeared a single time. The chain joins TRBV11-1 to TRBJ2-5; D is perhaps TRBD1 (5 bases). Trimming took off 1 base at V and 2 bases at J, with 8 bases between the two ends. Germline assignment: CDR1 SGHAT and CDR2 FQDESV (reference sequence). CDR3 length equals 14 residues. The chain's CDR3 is CASSLGQIQETQYF. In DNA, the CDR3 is TGTGCCAGCAGCTTAGGACAGATTCAAGAGACCCAGTACTTC.

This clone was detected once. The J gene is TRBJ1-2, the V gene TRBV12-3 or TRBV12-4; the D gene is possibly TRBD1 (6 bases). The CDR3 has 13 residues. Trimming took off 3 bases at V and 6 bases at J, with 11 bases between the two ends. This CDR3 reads CASSFTDSNGYTF. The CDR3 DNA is TGTGCCAGCAGTTTTACGGACAGTAATGGCTACACCTTC.

The CDR3 DNA is TGTGCCAGCAGCGTAGGCCGGGCAGGGAATAATTCACCCCTCCACTTT. Translating gives CASSVGRAGNNSPLHF. The chain uses TRBV9 and TRBJ1-6; D perhaps matches TRBD1 (5 bases). Germline assignment: CDR1 SGDLS and CDR2 YYNGEE. V was trimmed by 0 bases and J by 5 bases, leaving 12 bases between them. The CDR3 runs to 16 residues.

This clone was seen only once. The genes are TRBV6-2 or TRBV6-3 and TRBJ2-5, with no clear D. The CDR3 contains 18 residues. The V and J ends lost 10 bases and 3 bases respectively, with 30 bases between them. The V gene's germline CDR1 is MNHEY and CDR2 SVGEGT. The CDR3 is CANSPSYKAIQVKETQYF. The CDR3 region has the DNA TGTGCCAACAGCCCCAGTTACAAAGCAATTCAGGTGAAAGAGACCCAGTACTTC.

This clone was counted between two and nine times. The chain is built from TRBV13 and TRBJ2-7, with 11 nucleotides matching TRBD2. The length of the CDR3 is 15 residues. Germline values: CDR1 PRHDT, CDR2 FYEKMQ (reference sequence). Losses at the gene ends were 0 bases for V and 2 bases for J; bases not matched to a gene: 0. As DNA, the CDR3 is TGTGCCAGCAGCTTAGGACTAGCGGGGGCCTACGAGCAGTACTTC. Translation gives CASSLGLAGAYEQYF.

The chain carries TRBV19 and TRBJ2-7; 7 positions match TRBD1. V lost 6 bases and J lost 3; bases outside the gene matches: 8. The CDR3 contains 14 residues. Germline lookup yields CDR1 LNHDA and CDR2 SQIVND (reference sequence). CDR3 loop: CASSLGQRYYEQYF. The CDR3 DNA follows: TGTGCCAGTAGCCTGGGACAGAGGTACTACGAGCAGTACTTC.

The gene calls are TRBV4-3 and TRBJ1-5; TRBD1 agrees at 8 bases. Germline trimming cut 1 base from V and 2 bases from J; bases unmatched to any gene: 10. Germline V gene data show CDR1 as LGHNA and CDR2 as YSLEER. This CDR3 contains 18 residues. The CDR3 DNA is TGCGCCAGCAGCCAAGGCCCAGGGGGCAGAGGTGGCAATCAGCCCCAGCATTTT. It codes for CASSQGPGGRGGNQPQHF.

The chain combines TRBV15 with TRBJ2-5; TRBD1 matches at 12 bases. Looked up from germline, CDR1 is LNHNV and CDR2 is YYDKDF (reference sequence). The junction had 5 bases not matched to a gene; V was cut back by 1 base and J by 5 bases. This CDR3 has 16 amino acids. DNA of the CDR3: TGTGCCACCAGCAGAGGTGTGGGACAGGGGGCTGAGACCCAGTACTTC. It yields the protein CATSRGVGQGAETQYF. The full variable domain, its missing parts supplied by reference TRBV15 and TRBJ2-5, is DAMVIQNPRYQVTQFGKPVTLSCSQTLNHNVMYWYQQKSSQAPKLLFHYYDKDFNNEADTPDNFQSRRPNTSFCFLDIRSPGLGDTAMYLCATSRGVGQGAETQYFGPGTRLLVL.

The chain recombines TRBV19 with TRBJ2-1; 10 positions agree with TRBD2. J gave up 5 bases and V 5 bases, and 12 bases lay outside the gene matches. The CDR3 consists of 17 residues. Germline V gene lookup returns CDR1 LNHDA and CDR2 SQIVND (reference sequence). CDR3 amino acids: CASSGVLWTSGNNEQFF. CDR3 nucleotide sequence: TGTGCCAGTAGTGGAGTTTTATGGACTAGCGGAAACAATGAGCAGTTCTTC.

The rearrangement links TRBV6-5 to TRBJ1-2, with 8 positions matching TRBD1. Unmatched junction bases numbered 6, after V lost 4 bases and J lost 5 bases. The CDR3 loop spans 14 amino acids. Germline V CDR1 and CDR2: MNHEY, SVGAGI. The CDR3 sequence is CASSLGQAAYGYTF. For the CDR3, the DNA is TGTGCCAGCAGTTTGGGACAGGCTGCATATGGCTACACCTTC.

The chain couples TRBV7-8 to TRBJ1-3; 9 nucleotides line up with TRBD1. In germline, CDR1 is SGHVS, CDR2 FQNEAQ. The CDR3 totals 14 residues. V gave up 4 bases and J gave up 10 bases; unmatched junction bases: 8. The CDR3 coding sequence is TGTGCCAGCAGCTCCCTACAGGGGGCTGGGACCATATATTTT. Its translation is CASSSLQGAGTIYF.

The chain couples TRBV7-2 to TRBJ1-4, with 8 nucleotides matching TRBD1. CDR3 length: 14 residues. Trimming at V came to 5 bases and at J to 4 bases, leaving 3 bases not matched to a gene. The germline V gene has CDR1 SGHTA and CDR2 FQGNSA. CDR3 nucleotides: TGTGCCAGCAGCCGGGACAGGTTTAATGAAAAACTGTTTTTT. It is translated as CASSRDRFNEKLFF.

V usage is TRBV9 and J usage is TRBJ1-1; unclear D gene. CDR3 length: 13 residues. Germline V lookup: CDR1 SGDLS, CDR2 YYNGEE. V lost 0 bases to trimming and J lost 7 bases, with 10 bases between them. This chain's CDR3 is CASSVATTFEAFF. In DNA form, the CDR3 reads TGTGCCAGCAGCGTAGCAACGACATTTGAAGCTTTCTTT.

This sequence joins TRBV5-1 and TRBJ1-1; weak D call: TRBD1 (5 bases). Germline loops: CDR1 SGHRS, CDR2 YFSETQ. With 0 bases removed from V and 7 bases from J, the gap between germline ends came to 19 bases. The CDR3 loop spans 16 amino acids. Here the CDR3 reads CASSLEGRRGGGEAFF. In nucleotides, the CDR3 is TGCGCCAGCAGCTTGGAAGGGAGGAGGGGTGGTGGTGAAGCTTTCTTT.

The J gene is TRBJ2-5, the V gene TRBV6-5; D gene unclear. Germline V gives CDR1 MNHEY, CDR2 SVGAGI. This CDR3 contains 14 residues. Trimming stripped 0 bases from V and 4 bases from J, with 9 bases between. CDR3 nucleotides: TGTGCCAGCAGTTACTCGGGCCTTATAGAGACCCAGTACTTC. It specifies CASSYSGLIETQYF.